These T cell receptor beta chains were read from a single sample in a study of response to subunit inactivated influenza vaccine. TCRdb analysed the RT-PCR reads with MiXCR anew, one entry per CDR3 protein. This sample carries 250,000 to 350,000 distinct CDR3 sequences, 20% to 25% of them seen once, and the ten largest clones take 9% to 12%. The source material was PBMCs from blood, sampled less than 22 months after vaccination. These receptors were collected from a man in his fifties or sixties who received an inactivated influenza vaccine. The conserved cysteine and the conserved F or W are not part of the CDR3 here. Fields, in order: J gene, V gene, clone size, CDR3 protein. Rows may omit the clone size; those that give it use once, few, many or a size class.

TRBJ1-2,TRBV15,NA,ATSRVQARGAHNYGYT
TRBJ2-1,TRBV15,few,ATSTRERYNEQF
TRBJ1-4,TRBV20-1,few,SASSDSVEKLF
TRBJ1-4,TRBV30,few,AWSPGAIRNEKLF
TRBJ1-4,TRBV2,few,ASRTDRAGGEKLF
TRBJ1-2,TRBV12-3/TRBV12-4,few,ASSFLGGGGYT
TRBJ1-1,TRBV5-1,NA,ASSLGTGEVLRAF
TRBJ2-2,TRBV25-1,few,ASSVGHFTGELF
TRBJ1-5,TRBV6-2/TRBV6-3,many,ASSYRDRTYSNQPQH
TRBJ2-2,TRBV7-9,NA,ASSGGASGGTGELF
TRBJ2-2,TRBV12-3/TRBV12-4,few,AVQPRDRALGELF
TRBJ1-1,TRBV5-1,few,ASSFTLGHGENTEAF
TRBJ2-1,TRBV24-1,NA,ATSDSLAGGHNEQF
TRBJ2-2,TRBV29-1,NA,SVDTSGNTGELF
TRBJ1-1,TRBV14,few,ASSQDSQPWGTGAEAF
TRBJ1-2,TRBV5-4,few,ASSLEQAHGYT
TRBJ2-5,TRBV7-6,NA,ASRHPRVASETQY
TRBJ1-6,TRBV7-3,few,ASSSGQYNSPLH
TRBJ2-1,TRBV4-3,NA,ASSQDWSVYNEQF
TRBJ1-2,TRBV15,few,ATSTTGFYGYT
TRBJ2-2,TRBV5-4,few,AGQQGFTTGELF
TRBJ1-2,TRBV7-9,many,ASSLGGNRGTGYT
TRBJ2-5,TRBV20-1,few,SARRQAETQY
TRBJ2-1,TRBV4-2,NA,ASSQHFDTYNEQF
TRBJ2-5,TRBV12-3/TRBV12-4,NA,ASSFRQGGETQY
TRBJ2-7,TRBV24-1,few,ATSDPSPGRQYEQY
TRBJ1-3,TRBV3-1,NA,ASSPPDTGGNTIY
TRBJ1-1,TRBV7-8,NA,ASTLGTEAF
TRBJ1-5,TRBV20-1,NA,SARDLRTLGDQPQH
TRBJ1-5,TRBV20-1,NA,SVARRSNQPQH
TRBJ1-2,TRBV6-5,many,ASSYSVAGNGYT
TRBJ1-2,TRBV7-2,many,ASSQTGGVSGYT
TRBJ1-6,TRBV12-3/TRBV12-4,few,ASSLEQANSPLH
TRBJ1-2,TRBV20-1,NA,SARDTGTPRHYGYT
TRBJ2-1,TRBV7-9,NA,ASSITSGQGSNNEQF
TRBJ2-7,TRBV4-3,NA,ASSQDNRGTGGSYEQY
TRBJ1-3,TRBV5-1,few,ASSLAGAGDTIY
TRBJ2-5,TRBV7-9,NA,ASSNGGTQETQY